This T cell receptor (beta chain) comes out of a study of blood T cell repertoires in COVID-19. About the study: Researchers got acute and convalescent COVID-19 samples from the United States, Italy and Spain.

CDR3 length: 17 residues. The germline V gene encodes CDR1 MNHEY and CDR2 SMNVEV (reference sequence). The ends lost 1 base at V and 1 base at J; junction bases unmatched: 9. Cohorts were based on clinical histories the participants reported. Cohort 3 donors were reported recovered after two negative PCRs, clearance, or symptom resolution. Sequencing was performed with immunoSEQ multiplex PCR; in TCRdb, only in-frame clones are kept and a portion is missing. The profile shows approximately 440,000 clones, about 90% of them singletons. The sequence was obtained from a man aged 18-30 years who had recovered from COVID-19. The sequencing input was PBMCs or T cells enriched from blood (not recorded which). The chain joins TRBV27 to TRBJ1-1; 7 bases match TRBD1. The CDR3 sequence: CASSLYIGTAANTEAFF. CDR3 bases: TGTGCCAGCAGTTTATATATTGGGACAGCCGCGAACACTGAAGCTTTCTTT.